What follows is one T cell receptor beta chain and its context. Seattle's cohort entered during active infection and was followed longitudinally. The sample belongs to a study of blood T cell repertoires in COVID-19. Study as a whole: Samples representing acute and convalescent COVID-19 were sourced from the United States, Italy and Spain. T cells, B-cell-depleted T cells, or PBMCs supplied cDNA or gDNA.

In the authors' workflow: Quantification of nucleated cells was approximated via reference gene primer amplification. Some clones are missing from TCRdb's copy, which holds only in-frame ones; the method was immunoSEQ multiplex PCR. Clone size and V and J calls were adopted from that table, with D and trimming inferred from the DNA. The profile shows some 140,000 clones, 83% of them singletons. This CDR3 region has 19 residues. The germline V gene encodes CDR1 SNHLY and CDR2 FYNNEI. With 3 bases clipped from V and 4 bases from J, the junction kept 18 bases outside the gene matches. The specimen sequenced was peripheral blood. The V and J genes are TRBV2 and TRBJ2-7, with 10 bases lining up with TRBD2. The source is a woman aged 60-70 years with COVID-19, enrolled during active disease. This CDR3 reads CASSEETTASGRAGYEQYF. Here the CDR3 DNA reads TGTGCCAGCAGTGAGGAAACGACGGCTAGCGGGAGAGCGGGATACGAGCAGTACTTC.